These 23 T cell receptor beta chains share one sample of origin, sequenced in a study of beta chain features in type 1 diabetes. Expressed TCRB transcripts were sequenced, since all the RNA that had been isolated was reverse transcribed. Libraries were prepared by immunoSEQ multiplex PCR; TCRdb keeps only in-frame clonotypes and omits some of them. This table holds about 230,000 clones, around 10% found once. Sequences were obtained from naive CD4+ T cells from blood. These TCRs come from a woman under 30 in good health.

The chain combines TRBV19 with TRBJ2-7; D remains unclear. The germline gives CDR1 LNHDA, CDR2 SQIVND (reference sequence). This CDR3 spans 13 amino acids. V lost 5 bases and J lost 0, with 8 bases in between. Here the CDR3 reads CASSLVHSYEQYF. The CDR3 bases are TGTGCCAGTAGTTTAGTCCACTCCTACGAGCAGTACTTC.

V and J are TRBV9 and TRBJ2-3; D may be TRBD2 (5 bases). Between the trimmed V and J ends, which lost 0 bases and 6 bases, there was a span of 11 bases. Looked up from germline, CDR1 is SGDLS and CDR2 is YYNGEE. The CDR3 extends over 14 amino acids. CDR3 loop: CASSVVDYTDTQYF. CDR3 bases: TGTGCCAGCAGCGTAGTCGACTACACCGATACGCAGTATTTT.

This clone has more than one count but fewer than ten. The CDR3 protein is CASSLSFRGETQYF. The CDR3 bases are TGCGCCAGCAGCTTGAGTTTTCGGGGGGAGACCCAGTACTTC. J is TRBJ2-5 and V is TRBV5-1; D is possibly TRBD2 (6 bases). Germline CDR1 SGHRS, CDR2 YFSETQ. V lost 1 base and J 5 bases, leaving 12 bases between the germline ends. The CDR3 has 14 amino acids.

The chain links TRBV15 to TRBJ1-1; perhaps TRBD1 as D (5 bases). CDR1 and CDR2 from the germline V gene are LNHNV and YYDKDF (reference sequence). This CDR3 is built from 14 residues. Deletions cut 0 bases from V and 3 bases from J, with 8 bases between. The CDR3 DNA is TGTGCCACCAGCAGAGAGGCCAGGGACACTGAAGCTTTCTTT. As protein: CATSREARDTEAFF.

The chain carries TRBV5-1 and TRBJ2-3, with TRBD1 identical over 7 bases. Germline CDR1 and CDR2: SGHRS and YFSETQ. Trimming at V came to 6 bases and at J to 6 bases, leaving 10 bases not matched to a gene. CDR3 size: 14 residues. The CDR3 spells CASIRDSWSDTQYF. The CDR3 region has the DNA TGCGCCAGCATAAGGGACAGTTGGTCGGATACGCAGTATTTT.

The chain is built from TRBV5-4 and TRBJ1-1, with D uncertain. V was pared by 3 bases and J by 5 bases, with 8 bases between. The germline CDR1 and CDR2 sequences are SGHNT and YYREEE (reference sequence). The CDR3 is made up of 12 amino acids. CDR3 bases: TGTGCCAGCAGCTCCTGGGAGACTGAAGCTTTCTTT. Its protein product is CASSSWETEAFF.

The chain links TRBV6-5 to TRBJ1-1, with a tentative D call TRBD1 (6 bases). Germline CDR1 MNHEY, CDR2 SVGAGI. The CDR3 is made up of 13 amino acids. Trimming cost V 4 bases and J 6 bases, with 12 bases left between them. CDR3 region: CASSFVGAPEAFF. CDR3 nucleotides: TGTGCCAGCAGTTTCGTGGGGGCCCCTGAAGCTTTCTTT.

This clone turned up a few times. This chain joins TRBV6-5 and TRBJ2-1; D is possibly TRBD2 (5 bases). The CDR3 is 15 amino acids. CDR1 MNHEY and CDR2 SVGAGI come from the germline V gene. The germline V and J ends were trimmed by 6 bases and 10 bases, with 22 bases remaining between them. The chain's CDR3 is CASSRPGTGFNEQFF. CDR3 DNA: TGTGCCAGCAGCCGGCCCGGTACGGGGTTCAACGAGCAGTTCTTC.

This clone was counted only a few times. The rearrangement joins TRBV28 to TRBJ1-1; D is ambiguous. Per germline, CDR1 MDHEN and CDR2 SYDVKM. This CDR3 region has 16 residues. V was pared by 0 bases and J by 0 bases, with 11 bases between. The CDR3 sequence is CASSLWSGFMNTEAFF. DNA of the CDR3: TGTGCCAGCAGTTTATGGTCAGGCTTCATGAACACTGAAGCTTTCTTT.

V is TRBV5-6 and J is TRBJ2-2, with D uncertain. V was clipped by 1 base and J by 2 bases, with 6 bases between them. Germline V lookup: CDR1 SGHDT, CDR2 YYEEEE. The length of the CDR3 is 14 residues. CDR3 loop: CASSLWQNTGELFF. The CDR3 DNA is TGTGCCAGCAGCTTGTGGCAAAACACCGGGGAGCTGTTTTTT.

This clone has only a few counts. This sequence joins TRBV29-1 and TRBJ2-1; weak D call: TRBD2 (6 bases). V was clipped by 6 bases and J by 3 bases, with 12 bases between them. The CDR3 is 13 amino acids. Looked up from germline, CDR1 is SQVTM and CDR2 is ANQGSEA. This CDR3 is CSVGSSSYNEQFF. DNA of the CDR3: TGCAGCGTCGGGAGCTCAAGCTACAATGAGCAGTTCTTC.

The V and J genes are TRBV9 and TRBJ2-1; 12 bases map to TRBD2. V lost 2 bases and J lost 9; bases outside the gene matches: 6. The CDR3 totals 15 residues. Looked up from germline, CDR1 is SGDLS and CDR2 is YYNGEE. As DNA, the CDR3 is TGTGCCAGCAGCGTCGGACTAGCGGGATCGTTTGAGCAGTTCTTC. It encodes CASSVGLAGSFEQFF.

The chain uses TRBV6-4 and TRBJ2-1, with D possibly TRBD1 on 5 matching bases. V was clipped by 6 bases and J by 7 bases, with 16 bases between them. The germline gives CDR1 MRHNA, CDR2 SNTAGT. The CDR3 has 14 amino acids. CDR3 nucleotide sequence: TGTGCCAGCAGCCCCCTGGGCAGGGATAATGAGCAGTTCTTC. It yields the protein CASSPLGRDNEQFF.

The chain is built from TRBV29-1 and TRBJ2-3; a possible D gene is TRBD1 (5 bases). Germline V gene data show CDR1 as SQVTM and CDR2 as ANQGSEA. With 5 bases removed from V and 1 base from J, the gap between germline ends came to 19 bases. CDR3 length equals 16 residues. The CDR3 DNA is TGCAGCGTTAGCGTGGGGCCGAGAGCGCGCACAGATACGCAGTATTTT. Residues: CSVSVGPRARTDTQYF.

This chain joins TRBV30 and TRBJ1-1; D may be TRBD1 (6 bases). The CDR3 totals 13 residues. V was trimmed by 8 bases and J by 3 bases, leaving 16 bases between them. Germline V CDR1 and CDR2: GTSNPN, SVGIG (reference sequence). CDR3 sequence reads: CARGARADTEAFF. The CDR3 DNA sequence: TGTGCCCGGGGGGCGAGGGCCGACACTGAAGCTTTCTTT.

This chain links TRBV4-2 with TRBJ1-5; the match to TRBD1 covers 8 bases. The V and J ends lost 4 bases and 5 bases, in that order; junction bases with no gene match: 7. The CDR3 sequence is 15 residues long. Germline assignment: CDR1 LGHNA and CDR2 YNFKEQ. The CDR3 spells CASSRTGTLDQPQHF. In nucleotides, the CDR3 is TGTGCCAGCAGCCGGACAGGGACGCTCGATCAGCCCCAGCATTTT.

V usage is TRBV27 and J usage is TRBJ1-6, with D tentatively TRBD1 (5 bases). V lost 8 bases and J 11 bases, leaving 25 bases between the germline ends. Per the germline V gene, CDR1 is MNHEY and CDR2 is SMNVEV (reference sequence). The CDR3 is made up of 16 amino acids. Here the CDR3 DNA reads TGTGCCAGCTCAACGGCGGCAGGGAATTTAGTGGCACCCCTCCACTTT. Translation: CASSTAAGNLVAPLHF.

This clone was counted between two and nine times. The chain carries TRBV5-1 and TRBJ2-3; D is ambiguous. Germline values: CDR1 SGHRS, CDR2 YFSETQ. V was trimmed by 0 bases and J by 0 bases, leaving 8 bases between them. The CDR3 has 15 amino acids. CDR3 sequence (DNA): TGCGCCAGCAGCTTGGACGGGTCTAGCACAGATACGCAGTATTTT. It yields the protein CASSLDGSSTDTQYF. Variable domain in full (rest from reference TRBV5-1 and TRBJ2-3): KAGVTQTPRYLIKTRGQQVTLSCSPISGHRSVSWYQQTPGQGLQFLFEYFSETQRNKGNFPGRFSGRQFSNSRSEMNVSTLELGDSALYLCASSLDGSSTDTQYFGPGTRLTVL.

In this sample, this clone turned up a few times. The rearrangement joins TRBV7-9 to TRBJ1-2, with 9 bases matching TRBD1. Germline-derived CDR1 and CDR2 are SEHNR and FQNEAQ (reference sequence). The length of the CDR3 is 15 residues. V gave up 1 base and J gave up 3 bases; unmatched junction bases: 3. The CDR3 here is CASSLEGQGHYGYTF. DNA of the CDR3: TGTGCCAGCAGCTTAGAGGGACAGGGTCACTATGGCTACACCTTC.

This clone was counted between two and nine times. J is TRBJ2-7 and V is TRBV5-1, with D tentatively TRBD2 (5 bases). V was clipped by 4 bases and J by 6 bases, with 17 bases between them. The CDR3 sequence is 14 residues long. CDR1 and CDR2 from the germline V gene are SGHRS and YFSETQ. The CDR3 spells CASSLREEEGEQYF. The CDR3 coding sequence is TGCGCCAGCAGCCTTAGAGAGGAGGAAGGCGAGCAGTACTTC.

The J gene is TRBJ2-3, the V gene TRBV5-1, with D tentatively TRBD2 (6 bases). Germline V CDR1 and CDR2: SGHRS, YFSETQ. The CDR3 loop spans 17 amino acids. V dropped 4 bases and J dropped 1 base, with 19 bases sitting between them. The CDR3 DNA is TGCGCCAGCAGCCCCACCTCCCGGGCTAGCGGCACAGATACGCAGTATTTT. Its protein is CASSPTSRASGTDTQYF.

In this sample, this clone turned up a few times. The chain carries TRBV27 and TRBJ2-1; D is unresolved. Deletions cut 2 bases from V and 0 bases from J, with 11 bases between. The CDR3 has 16 amino acids. Germline V gene lookup returns CDR1 MNHEY and CDR2 SMNVEV (reference sequence). Here the CDR3 reads CASSLGFKSSYNEQFF. Here the CDR3 DNA reads TGTGCCAGCAGTTTAGGTTTCAAGAGCTCCTACAATGAGCAGTTCTTC.

This clone was seen a handful of times. V and J are TRBV9 and TRBJ2-3; 7 bases are shared with TRBD2. Looked up from germline, CDR1 is SGDLS and CDR2 is YYNGEE. The CDR3 runs to 14 residues. The V segment lost 2 bases and the J segment 7 bases; nucleotides outside the gene matches: 7. CDR3: CASSVGGGTNTQYF. The DNA of the CDR3 is TGTGCCAGCAGCGTTGGGGGGGGAACGAATACGCAGTATTTT. Supplemented by reference TRBV9 and TRBJ2-3, the full variable domain reads DSGVTQTPKHLITATGQRVTLRCSPRSGDLSVYWYQQSLDQGLQFLIQYYNGEERAKGNILERFSAQQFPDLHSELNLSSLELGDSALYFCASSVGGGTNTQYFGPGTRLTVL.